The rows below give T cell receptor beta chains drawn from one sample of a study of cytotoxic CD8 clonotypes in ibrutinib-treated CLL. Sequencing used immunoSEQ multiplex PCR; TCRdb keeps in-frame clones, though not all of them. Of 130,000 to 150,000 clones in the sample, approximately 80% were seen once. Source: PBMCs, taken after 12 months of ibrutinib treatment. These receptors were obtained from a human donor with chronic lymphocytic leukemia. The CDR3 runs from the conserved cysteine through the conserved F or W. D genes are given only for firm matches. Rows may omit the clone size; those that give it use once, few, many or a size class.

v_gene: TRBV7-3; abundance: few; d_gene: TRBD2; j_gene: TRBJ2-2; CDR3nt: TGTGCCAGCAGCCCCGGGAGGGCGGACACCGGGGAGCTGTTTTTT; CDR3aa: CASSPGRADTGELFF
v_gene: TRBV27; abundance: -; d_gene: TRBD2; j_gene: TRBJ2-7; CDR3nt: TGTGCCAGCAGTGGGACTAATCCCTACGAGCAGTACTTC; CDR3aa: CASSGTNPYEQYF
v_gene: TRBV7-8; abundance: -; d_gene: -; j_gene: TRBJ2-7; CDR3nt: TGTGCCAGCAGAATAGGGACATCCTCCTACGAGCAGTACTTC; CDR3aa: CASRIGTSSYEQYF
v_gene: TRBV19; abundance: -; d_gene: TRBD1; j_gene: TRBJ2-1; CDR3nt: TGTGCCAGTAGTATAGGACAGGGGGCTTTCAATGAGCAGTTCTTC; CDR3aa: CASSIGQGAFNEQFF
v_gene: TRBV11-2; abundance: -; d_gene: -; j_gene: TRBJ2-7; CDR3nt: TGTGCCAGCAGCGAAGGGGGGGTAGGGTACGAGCAGTACTTC; CDR3aa: CASSEGGVGYEQYF
v_gene: TRBV7-9; abundance: -; d_gene: TRBD2; j_gene: TRBJ2-7; CDR3nt: TGTGCCAGCAGCTCCCCCCGGACTAGCGGGAACTACGAGCAGTACTTC; CDR3aa: CASSSPRTSGNYEQYF
v_gene: TRBV4-1; abundance: -; d_gene: -; j_gene: TRBJ2-1; CDR3nt: TGCGCCAGCAGCCATCCCGGGGCCGGCTACAATGAGCAGTTCTTC; CDR3aa: CASSHPGAGYNEQFF
v_gene: TRBV4-1; abundance: -; d_gene: TRBD1; j_gene: TRBJ1-1; CDR3nt: TGCGCCAGCAGCCAAGAGGGACAGGGAAAAGCTTTCTTT; CDR3aa: CASSQEGQGKAFF
v_gene: TRBV5-1; abundance: once; d_gene: TRBD2; j_gene: TRBJ2-3; CDR3nt: TGCGCCAGCAGCCTAGGACTAGCGGAAGGGACAGATACGCAGTATTTT; CDR3aa: CASSLGLAEGTDTQYF
v_gene: TRBV27; abundance: -; d_gene: -; j_gene: TRBJ1-2; CDR3nt: TGTGCCAGCAGTTTAAGGAGGGGTTATGGCTACACCTTC; CDR3aa: CASSLRRGYGYTF
v_gene: TRBV6-1; abundance: once; d_gene: -; j_gene: TRBJ2-1; CDR3nt: TGTGCCAGCAACGGGCCGGAGCAGTTCTTC; CDR3aa: CASNGPEQFF
v_gene: TRBV7-9; abundance: few; d_gene: -; j_gene: TRBJ1-2; CDR3nt: TGTGCCGGCACAAGCCGTTCTGGCTACACCTTC; CDR3aa: CAGTSRSGYTF
v_gene: TRBV7-9; abundance: -; d_gene: TRBD2; j_gene: TRBJ2-1; CDR3nt: TGTGCCAGCAGCCTCAAGGGGACTAGCGGGAGGTACAATGAGCAGTTCTTC; CDR3aa: CASSLKGTSGRYNEQFF
v_gene: TRBV27; abundance: once; d_gene: TRBD2; j_gene: TRBJ2-1; CDR3nt: TGTGCCAGCAGTATAATAGCGGGAGGGCCGTTAAATGAGCAGTTCTTC; CDR3aa: CASSIIAGGPLNEQFF
v_gene: TRBV21-1; abundance: -; d_gene: -; j_gene: TRBJ2-1; CDR3nt: TGTGCCAGCAGCAAAGCTTGCAATGAGCAGTTCTTC; CDR3aa: CASSKACNEQFF
v_gene: TRBV28; abundance: -; d_gene: -; j_gene: TRBJ2-1; CDR3nt: TGTGCCAGCAGTTTTTCTCTAGTAGGTAATGAGCAGTTCTTC; CDR3aa: CASSFSLVGNEQFF
v_gene: TRBV6-6; abundance: -; d_gene: -; j_gene: TRBJ2-1; CDR3nt: TGTGCCAGCACGACGGTCCTGGGGAATGAGCAGTTCTTC; CDR3aa: CASTTVLGNEQFF
v_gene: TRBV5-4; abundance: -; d_gene: TRBD2; j_gene: TRBJ2-2; CDR3nt: TGTGCCAGCAGCCCCGGACTAGCGGGATTAACCGGGGAGCTGTTTTTT; CDR3aa: CASSPGLAGLTGELFF
v_gene: TRBV10-2; abundance: -; d_gene: TRBD2; j_gene: TRBJ2-7; CDR3nt: TGCGCCAGCAGCCGGACTAGCGGCTACGAGCAGTACTTC; CDR3aa: CASSRTSGYEQYF
v_gene: TRBV20-1; abundance: -; d_gene: -; j_gene: TRBJ1-1; CDR3nt: TGCAGTGCTTCGGGACACGCTGAAGCTTTCTTT; CDR3aa: CSASGHAEAFF
v_gene: TRBV11-3; abundance: few; d_gene: -; j_gene: TRBJ2-1; CDR3nt: TGTGCCAGCAGCTCACGGACTGGTACTAATGAGCAGTTCTTC; CDR3aa: CASSSRTGTNEQFF
v_gene: TRBV15; abundance: -; d_gene: -; j_gene: TRBJ2-7; CDR3nt: TGTGCCACCAGCAGAGGAACTAGTAGGAGATACGAGCAGTACTTC; CDR3aa: CATSRGTSRRYEQYF
v_gene: TRBV27; abundance: -; d_gene: -; j_gene: TRBJ2-7; CDR3nt: TGTGCCAGCAGTTTAACGGATGGAAGATACGAGCAGTACTTC; CDR3aa: CASSLTDGRYEQYF
v_gene: TRBV29-1; abundance: -; d_gene: -; j_gene: TRBJ1-4; CDR3nt: TGCAGCGTTGTCGCCAGGGATGAAAAACTGTTTTTT; CDR3aa: CSVVARDEKLFF
v_gene: TRBV25-1; abundance: -; d_gene: TRBD1; j_gene: TRBJ1-2; CDR3nt: TGTGCCAGCAGTGAATCCGGGACAGTGTTTTATGGCTACACCTTC; CDR3aa: CASSESGTVFYGYTF
v_gene: TRBV5-1; abundance: -; d_gene: -; j_gene: TRBJ2-5; CDR3nt: TGCGCCAGCAGCTTGCTTCAGGGAGAGACCCAGTACTTC; CDR3aa: CASSLLQGETQYF
v_gene: TRBV5-4; abundance: -; d_gene: TRBD2; j_gene: TRBJ2-1; CDR3nt: TGTGCCAGCAGCCCCCCCCTAGCGGGGTACAATGAGCAGTTCTTC; CDR3aa: CASSPPLAGYNEQFF
v_gene: TRBV2; abundance: -; d_gene: -; j_gene: TRBJ2-1; CDR3nt: TGTGCCAGCAGTGCGGGGACGAGCTCCTACAATGAGCAGTTCTTC; CDR3aa: CASSAGTSSYNEQFF
v_gene: TRBV29-1; abundance: few; d_gene: -; j_gene: TRBJ2-5; CDR3nt: TGCAGCGCGACAGCCCAGGGGACCCAGTACTTC; CDR3aa: CSATAQGTQYF
v_gene: TRBV28; abundance: -; d_gene: -; j_gene: TRBJ2-1; CDR3nt: TGTGCCAGCAGTTTTGATAGCTCCTACAATGAGCAGTTCTTC; CDR3aa: CASSFDSSYNEQFF
v_gene: TRBV7-8; abundance: once; d_gene: TRBD2; j_gene: TRBJ2-1; CDR3nt: TGTGCCAGCAGCTTATCCGGCGGGAGAAGGGAGCAGTTCTTC; CDR3aa: CASSLSGGRREQFF
v_gene: TRBV7-2; abundance: -; d_gene: TRBD2; j_gene: TRBJ2-1; CDR3nt: TGTGCCAGCAGCCCCGGTGTACGAGCGGGAGTCCATGAGCAGTTCTTC; CDR3aa: CASSPGVRAGVHEQFF
v_gene: TRBV12-5; abundance: -; d_gene: TRBD2; j_gene: TRBJ2-3; CDR3nt: TGTGCTAGTGGTTTTACTAGCGGCCTCACAGATACGCAGTATTTT; CDR3aa: CASGFTSGLTDTQYF
v_gene: TRBV7-8; abundance: -; d_gene: -; j_gene: TRBJ1-2; CDR3nt: TGTGCCAGCAGCTTAGGGTTGTGGGGGGCAGATGGCTACACCTTC; CDR3aa: CASSLGLWGADGYTF
v_gene: TRBV7-3; abundance: once; d_gene: -; j_gene: TRBJ2-7; CDR3nt: TGTGCCAGCAGCTTAACTCACCCCGCAGGCGAGCAGTACTTC; CDR3aa: CASSLTHPAGEQYF
v_gene: TRBV27; abundance: once; d_gene: -; j_gene: TRBJ2-7; CDR3nt: TGTGCCAGCAGTTCTGAGACAGGTGCCTACGAGCAGTACTTC; CDR3aa: CASSSETGAYEQYF
v_gene: TRBV28; abundance: -; d_gene: -; j_gene: TRBJ2-7; CDR3nt: TGTGCCAGCAGTTTAGAGCCCCTGGGGCAGGTCAACTCCTACGAGCAGTACTTC; CDR3aa: CASSLEPLGQVNSYEQYF
v_gene: TRBV27; abundance: -; d_gene: -; j_gene: TRBJ2-3; CDR3nt: TGTGCCAGCAGTTTGAGGGGAGGAGTTACGCAGTATTTT; CDR3aa: CASSLRGGVTQYF
v_gene: TRBV27; abundance: -; d_gene: TRBD2; j_gene: TRBJ2-1; CDR3nt: TGTGCCAGCAGTCCCGCCCTAGCGGGAGGTCACAATGAGCAGTTCTTC; CDR3aa: CASSPALAGGHNEQFF
v_gene: TRBV30; abundance: -; d_gene: -; j_gene: TRBJ2-3; CDR3nt: TGTGCCTGGAGTGTAGGTGATACGCAGTATTTT; CDR3aa: CAWSVGDTQYF
v_gene: TRBV20-1; abundance: -; d_gene: -; j_gene: TRBJ1-2; CDR3nt: TGCAGTGCACCAAGGGGATATGGCTACACCTTC; CDR3aa: CSAPRGYGYTF
v_gene: TRBV9; abundance: -; d_gene: TRBD2; j_gene: TRBJ2-1; CDR3nt: TGTGCCAGCAGCGTAGGACTAGCGGGGGACTCCTACAATGAGCAGTTCTTC; CDR3aa: CASSVGLAGDSYNEQFF
v_gene: TRBV2; abundance: -; d_gene: -; j_gene: TRBJ2-5; CDR3nt: TGTGCCAGCAGTGACTCGGTGGCGCTACGAGAGACCCAGTACTTC; CDR3aa: CASSDSVALRETQYF
v_gene: TRBV7-2; abundance: -; d_gene: -; j_gene: TRBJ2-4; CDR3nt: TGTGCCAGCAGCTTAGTCTCTTTACGTAGAGGCGCCAAAAACATTCAGTACTTC; CDR3aa: CASSLVSLRRGAKNIQYF
v_gene: TRBV18; abundance: -; d_gene: TRBD1; j_gene: TRBJ2-7; CDR3nt: TGTGCCAGCTCACCTCGGACAGGGGAGTACGAGCAGTACTTC; CDR3aa: CASSPRTGEYEQYF
v_gene: TRBV28; abundance: -; d_gene: -; j_gene: TRBJ2-1; CDR3nt: TGTGCCAGCAGGAGAGGCCCACCGTGGGGGAGGCGCAATGAGCAGTTCTTC; CDR3aa: CASRRGPPWGRRNEQFF
v_gene: TRBV7-2; abundance: -; d_gene: TRBD2; j_gene: TRBJ2-1; CDR3nt: TGTGCCAGCAGCCTTATAGCGGGAGGCCGCTCCTACAATGAGCAGTTCTTC; CDR3aa: CASSLIAGGRSYNEQFF
v_gene: TRBV19; abundance: once; d_gene: -; j_gene: TRBJ1-3; CDR3nt: TGTGCCAGTAGTGTAACAGGCCGGGGAAACACCATATATTTT; CDR3aa: CASSVTGRGNTIYF